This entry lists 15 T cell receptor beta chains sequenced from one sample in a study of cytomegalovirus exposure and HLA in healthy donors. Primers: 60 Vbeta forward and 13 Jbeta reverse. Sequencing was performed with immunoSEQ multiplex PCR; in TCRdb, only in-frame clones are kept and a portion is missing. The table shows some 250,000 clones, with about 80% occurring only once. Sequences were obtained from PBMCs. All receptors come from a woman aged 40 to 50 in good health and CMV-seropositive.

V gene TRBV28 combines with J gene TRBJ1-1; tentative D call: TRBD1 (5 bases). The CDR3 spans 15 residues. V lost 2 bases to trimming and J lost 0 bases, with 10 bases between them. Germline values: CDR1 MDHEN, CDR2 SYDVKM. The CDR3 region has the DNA TGTGCCAGCAGTTTACTTACCAGGGTGAACACTGAAGCTTTCTTT. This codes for CASSLLTRVNTEAFF. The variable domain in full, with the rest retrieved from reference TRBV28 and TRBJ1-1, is DVKVTQSSRYLVKRTGEKVFLECVQDMDHENMFWYRQDPGLGLRLIYFSYDVKMKEKGDIPEGYSVSREKKERFSLILESASTNQTSMYLCASSLLTRVNTEAFFGQGTRLTVV.

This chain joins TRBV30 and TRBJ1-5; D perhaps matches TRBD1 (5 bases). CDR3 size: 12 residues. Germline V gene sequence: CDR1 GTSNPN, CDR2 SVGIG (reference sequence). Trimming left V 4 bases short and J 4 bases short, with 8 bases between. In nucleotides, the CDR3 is TGTGCCTGGACGCAGGGTAATCAGCCCCAGCATTTT. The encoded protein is CAWTQGNQPQHF.

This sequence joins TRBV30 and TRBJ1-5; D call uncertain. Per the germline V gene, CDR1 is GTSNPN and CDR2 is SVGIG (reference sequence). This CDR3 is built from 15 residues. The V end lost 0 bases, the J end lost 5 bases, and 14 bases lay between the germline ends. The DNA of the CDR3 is TGTGCCTGGAGTGTACGAGCTGGCGGGGATCAGCCCCAGCATTTT. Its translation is CAWSVRAGGDQPQHF.

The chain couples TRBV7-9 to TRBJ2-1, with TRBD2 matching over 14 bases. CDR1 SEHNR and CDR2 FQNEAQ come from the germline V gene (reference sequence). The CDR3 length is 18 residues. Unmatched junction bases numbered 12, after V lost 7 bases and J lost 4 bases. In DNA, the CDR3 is TGTGCCAGCATGCACGGGACTAGCGGGAGAGTATCGTACAATGAGCAGTTCTTC. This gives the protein CASMHGTSGRVSYNEQFF.

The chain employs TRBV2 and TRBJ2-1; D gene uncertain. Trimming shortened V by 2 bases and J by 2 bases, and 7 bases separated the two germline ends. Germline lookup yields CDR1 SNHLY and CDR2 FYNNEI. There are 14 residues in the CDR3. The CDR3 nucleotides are TGTGCCAGCAGTGAAACACGCCCCTACAATGAGCAGTTCTTC. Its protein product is CASSETRPYNEQFF.

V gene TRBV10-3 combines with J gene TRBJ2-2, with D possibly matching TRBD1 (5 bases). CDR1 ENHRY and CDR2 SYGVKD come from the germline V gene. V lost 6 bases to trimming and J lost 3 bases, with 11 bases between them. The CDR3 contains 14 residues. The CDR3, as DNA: TGTGCCATCAGCAGGCAGGGCGACACCGGGGAGCTGTTTTTT. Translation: CAISRQGDTGELFF.

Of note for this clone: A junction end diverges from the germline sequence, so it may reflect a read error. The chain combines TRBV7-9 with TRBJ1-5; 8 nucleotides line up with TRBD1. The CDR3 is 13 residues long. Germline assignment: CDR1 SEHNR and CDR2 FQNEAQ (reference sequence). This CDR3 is CSSSSGGMEPQHF. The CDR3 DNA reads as TGTTCCAGCAGCTCAGGGGGCATGGAGCCCCAGCATTTT.

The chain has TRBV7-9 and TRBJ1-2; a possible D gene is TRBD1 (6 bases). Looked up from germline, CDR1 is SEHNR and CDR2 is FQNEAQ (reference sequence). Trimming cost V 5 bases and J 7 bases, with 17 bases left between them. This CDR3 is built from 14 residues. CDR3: CASSRGVQDSGYTF. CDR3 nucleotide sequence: TGTGCCAGCAGCCGAGGGGTTCAGGACAGTGGCTACACCTTC.

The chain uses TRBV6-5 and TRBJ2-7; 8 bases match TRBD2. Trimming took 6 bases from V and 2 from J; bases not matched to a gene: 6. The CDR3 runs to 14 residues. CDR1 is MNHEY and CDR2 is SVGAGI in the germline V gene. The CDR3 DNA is TGTGCCAGCAGGGTCGTGCGGGGGGCCTACGAGCAGTACTTC. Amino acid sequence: CASRVVRGAYEQYF.

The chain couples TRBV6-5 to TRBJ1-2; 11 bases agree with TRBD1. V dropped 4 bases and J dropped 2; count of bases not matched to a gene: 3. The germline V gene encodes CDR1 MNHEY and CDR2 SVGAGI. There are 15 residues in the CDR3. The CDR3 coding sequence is TGTGCCAGCAGTTCAGGGGACAGGGGGAACTATGGCTACACCTTC. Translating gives CASSSGDRGNYGYTF.

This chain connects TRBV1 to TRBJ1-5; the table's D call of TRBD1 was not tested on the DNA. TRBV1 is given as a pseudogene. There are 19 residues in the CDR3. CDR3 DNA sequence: TGCACCAGCAGCCCTAAGCCCCGGCAGGGGGAATGCGGCAATCAGCCCCAGCATTTT. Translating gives CTSSPKPRQGECGNQPQHF.

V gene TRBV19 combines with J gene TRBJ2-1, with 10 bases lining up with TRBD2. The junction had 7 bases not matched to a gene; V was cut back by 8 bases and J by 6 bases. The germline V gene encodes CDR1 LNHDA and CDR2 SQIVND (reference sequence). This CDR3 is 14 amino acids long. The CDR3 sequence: CASLPGLASNEQFF. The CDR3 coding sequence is TGTGCCAGTTTACCGGGACTAGCGTCCAATGAGCAGTTCTTC.

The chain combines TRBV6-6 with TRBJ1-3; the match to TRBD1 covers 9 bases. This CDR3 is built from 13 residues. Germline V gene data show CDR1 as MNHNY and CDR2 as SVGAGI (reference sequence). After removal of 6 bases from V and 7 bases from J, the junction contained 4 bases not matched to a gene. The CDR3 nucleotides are TGTGCCAGCAGCCTCGGACAGGGGAACACCATATATTTT. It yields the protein CASSLGQGNTIYF.

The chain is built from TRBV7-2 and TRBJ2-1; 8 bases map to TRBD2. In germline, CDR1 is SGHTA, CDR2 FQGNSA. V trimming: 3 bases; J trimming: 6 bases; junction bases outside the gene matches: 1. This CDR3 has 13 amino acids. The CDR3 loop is CASSFGTSNEQFF. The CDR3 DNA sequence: TGTGCCAGCAGCTTCGGGACTAGCAATGAGCAGTTCTTC.

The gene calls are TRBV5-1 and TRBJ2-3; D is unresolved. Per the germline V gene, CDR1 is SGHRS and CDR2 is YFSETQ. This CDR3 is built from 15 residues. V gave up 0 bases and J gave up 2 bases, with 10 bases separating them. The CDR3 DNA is TGCGCCAGCAGCTTGGAGTACAGAACCACAGATACGCAGTATTTT. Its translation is CASSLEYRTTDTQYF.